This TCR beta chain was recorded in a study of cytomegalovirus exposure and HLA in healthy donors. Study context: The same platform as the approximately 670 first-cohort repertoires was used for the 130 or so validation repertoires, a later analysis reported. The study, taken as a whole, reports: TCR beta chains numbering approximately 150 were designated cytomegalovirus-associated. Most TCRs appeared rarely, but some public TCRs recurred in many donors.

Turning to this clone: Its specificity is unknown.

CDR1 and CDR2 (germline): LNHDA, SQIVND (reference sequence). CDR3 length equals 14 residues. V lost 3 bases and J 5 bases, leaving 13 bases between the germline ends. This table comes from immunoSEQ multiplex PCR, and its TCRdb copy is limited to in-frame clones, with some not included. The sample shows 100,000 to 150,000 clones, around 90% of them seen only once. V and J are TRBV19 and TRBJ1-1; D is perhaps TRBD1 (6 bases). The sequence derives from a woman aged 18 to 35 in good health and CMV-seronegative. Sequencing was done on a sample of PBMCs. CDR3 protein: CASSIVGASTEAFF. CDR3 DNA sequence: TGTGCCAGTAGTATTGTGGGGGCTTCAACTGAAGCTTTCTTT. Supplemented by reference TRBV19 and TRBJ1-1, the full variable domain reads DGGITQSPKYLFRKEGQNVTLSCEQNLNHDAMYWYRQDPGQGLRLIYYSQIVNDFQKGDIAEGYSVSREKKESFPLTVTSAQKNPTAFYLCASSIVGASTEAFFGQGTRLTVV.